These T cell receptor beta chains were read from a single sample in a study of blood T cell repertoires in COVID-19. Data came from immunoSEQ multiplex PCR; TCRdb stores just in-frame clones and leaves some out. The sample yields about 120,000 clones, 88% seen once. The specimen was peripheral blood. The receptors derive from a human donor in a cohort sampled during active COVID-19. Each CDR3 is given without its conserved first and last residue.

>TRBJ2-2|TRBV5-1|13
ASSLGRGGLSELF
>TRBJ2-1|TRBV7-9|15
ASSHKGASVSYNEQF
>TRBJ1-1|TRBV19|14
ASSLKHRELGTEAF
>TRBJ2-7|TRBV2|14
ASSRDRQPGIYEQY
>TRBJ1-2|TRBV6-5|12
ASRGTGANYGYT
>TRBJ2-3|TRBV5-6|14
ASSFLGSASTDTQY
>TRBJ1-2|TRBV28|13
ASSTGTGNWYGYT
>TRBJ1-2|TRBV5-1|11
ASSLNTGEGYT
>TRBJ2-7|TRBV9|11
ASSALTGAEQY
>TRBJ2-5|TRBV24-1|11
ATRQGNQETQY
>TRBJ1-1|TRBV6-5|10
ATRREETEAF
>TRBJ1-4|TRBV5-6|13
ASSLQHGSNEKLF
>TRBJ2-7|TRBV28|14
ASSLIAGTGAYEQY
>TRBJ2-2|TRBV7-9|16
ASSPGLAGALLTGELF
>TRBJ2-1|TRBV6-5|11
ASGRTSRNEQF
>TRBJ2-7|TRBV9|13
ASSPTAGGYYEQY
>TRBJ2-5|TRBV4-1|14
ASSQVRQGAEETQY